This TCR beta chain was observed in a study of CD8+ T cells in alopecia areata. This clone was seen a few times. cDNA prepared by RNA extraction and subsequent reverse transcription served as the template for sequencing. Clones were read by immunoSEQ multiplex PCR, and TCRdb kept only the in-frame ones, dropping some. The sample has about 74,000 clones; 25% to 35% are singletons. This CDR3 contains 12 residues. Germline CDR1 MNHEY, CDR2 SMNVEV (reference sequence). J lost 7 bases, V lost 4 bases, and 3 bases had no gene match. Described treatment: oral pan-JAK inhibitor, 5-10 mg twice daily. The TCR was taken from a human donor with alopecia areata. This chain links TRBV27 with TRBJ1-2; 7 nucleotides match TRBD1. Sequenced here: CD8+ T cells sorted from blood, sampled at week 4, from a patient treated with tofacitinib. CDR3 nucleotides: TGTGCCAGCAGTTCGACAGGGTTTGGCTACACCTTC. This translates into CASSSTGFGYTF.